This record concerns one T cell receptor (beta chain) sequence. Its target is not known. The data originate from a study of CD8+ T cells in alopecia areata. In the study overall: Twice daily, treated patients received 5 to 10 mg of oral tofacitinib. Study results and limitations: Scalp specimens additionally yield sequences from normal skin's resident alphabeta T cells.

It was from alopecia areata patients that lesional scalp punch biopsies and peripheral blood were collected. J gave up 4 bases and V 5 bases, and 7 bases lay outside the gene matches. Per germline, CDR1 MDHEN and CDR2 SYDVKM. There are 15 residues in the CDR3. As the sequencing template, cDNA was produced by extracting RNA and reverse transcribing it. Generated by immunoSEQ multiplex PCR, the TCRdb table keeps only in-frame clones and is missing some. Of approximately 12,000 clones listed, 50% to 70% are singletons. The chain joins TRBV28 to TRBJ2-7, with TRBD2 matching over 11 bases. The TCR comes from a human donor with alopecia areata. The sequenced sample was skin. The CDR3 DNA sequence: TGTGCCAGCAGTCCTGCTAGCGGGGGGACGTACGAGCAGTACTTC. Protein product: CASSPASGGTYEQYF. Full variable domain (missing parts from reference TRBV28 and TRBJ2-7): DVKVTQSSRYLVKRTGEKVFLECVQDMDHENMFWYRQDPGLGLRLIYFSYDVKMKEKGDIPEGYSVSREKKERFSLILESASTNQTSMYLCASSPASGGTYEQYFGPGTRLTVT.